This T cell receptor beta chain was obtained from a study of blood T cell repertoires in COVID-19. Study information: Italy, Spain and the United States were the sources of the convalescent and acute COVID-19 samples.

Only in-frame clones appear in the TCRdb table, and some are missing; sequencing was by immunoSEQ multiplex PCR. The sample has 300,000 to 350,000 clones; nearly 90% are singletons. Comments on this clone: The same CDR3 can be traced to other DNA sequences in this sample.

The CDR3 totals 13 residues. V was cut by 0 bases and J by 5 bases, with 5 bases left in between. Germline lookup yields CDR1 ENHRY and CDR2 SYGVKD. The rearrangement joins TRBV10-3 to TRBJ2-1; possibly TRBD2 for D (5 bases). The specimen was PBMCs or T cells enriched from blood (not recorded which). This clonotype originated in a woman aged 18-30 years with acute COVID-19. The CDR3 region is CAISESRDNEQFF. The DNA for the CDR3 is TGTGCCATCAGTGAGTCGCGGGACAATGAGCAGTTCTTC.